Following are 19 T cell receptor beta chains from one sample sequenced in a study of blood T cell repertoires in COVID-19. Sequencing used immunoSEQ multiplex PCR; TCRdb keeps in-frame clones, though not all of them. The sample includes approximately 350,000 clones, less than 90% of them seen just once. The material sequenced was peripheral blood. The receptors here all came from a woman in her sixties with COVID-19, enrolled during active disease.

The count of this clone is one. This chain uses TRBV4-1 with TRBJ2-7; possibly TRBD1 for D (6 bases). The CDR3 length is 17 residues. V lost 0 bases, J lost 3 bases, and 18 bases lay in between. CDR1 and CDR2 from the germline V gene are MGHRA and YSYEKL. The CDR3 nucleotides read TGCGCCAGCAGCCAAGATAAAGGTGAGACAGGCATCTACGAGCAGTACTTC. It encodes CASSQDKGETGIYEQYF.

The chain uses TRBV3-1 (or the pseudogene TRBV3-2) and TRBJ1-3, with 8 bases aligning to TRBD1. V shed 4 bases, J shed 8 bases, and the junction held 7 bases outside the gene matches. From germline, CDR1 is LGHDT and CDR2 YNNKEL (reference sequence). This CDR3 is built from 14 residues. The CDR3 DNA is TGTGCCAGCAGCCCCACAGGGGGTGGGTACACCATATATTTT. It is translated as CASSPTGGGYTIYF.

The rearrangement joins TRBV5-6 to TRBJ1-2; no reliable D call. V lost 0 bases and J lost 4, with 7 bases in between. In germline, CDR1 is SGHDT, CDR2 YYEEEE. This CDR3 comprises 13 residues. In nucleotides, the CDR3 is TGTGCCAGCAGCTTGGGAGGCAGCTATGGCTACACCTTC. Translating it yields CASSLGGSYGYTF.

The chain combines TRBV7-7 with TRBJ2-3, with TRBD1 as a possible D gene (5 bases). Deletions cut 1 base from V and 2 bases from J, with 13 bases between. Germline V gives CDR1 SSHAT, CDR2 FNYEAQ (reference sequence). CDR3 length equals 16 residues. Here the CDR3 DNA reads TGTGCCAGCAGCTTAGGCACAGGAGTATCCACAGATACGCAGTATTTT. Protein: CASSLGTGVSTDTQYF.

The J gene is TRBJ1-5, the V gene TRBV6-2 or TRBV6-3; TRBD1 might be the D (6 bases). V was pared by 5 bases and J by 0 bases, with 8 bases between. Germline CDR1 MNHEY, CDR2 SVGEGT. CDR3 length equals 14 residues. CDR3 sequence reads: CASSGQNSNQPQHF. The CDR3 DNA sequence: TGTGCCAGCAGTGGACAGAATAGCAATCAGCCCCAGCATTTT.

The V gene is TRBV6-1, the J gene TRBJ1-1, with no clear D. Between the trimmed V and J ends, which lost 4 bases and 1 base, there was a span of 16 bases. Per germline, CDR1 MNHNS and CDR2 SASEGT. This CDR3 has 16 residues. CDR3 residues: CASSANSGVRNTEAFF. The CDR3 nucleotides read TGTGCCAGCAGTGCGAACAGCGGGGTACGGAACACTGAAGCTTTCTTT.

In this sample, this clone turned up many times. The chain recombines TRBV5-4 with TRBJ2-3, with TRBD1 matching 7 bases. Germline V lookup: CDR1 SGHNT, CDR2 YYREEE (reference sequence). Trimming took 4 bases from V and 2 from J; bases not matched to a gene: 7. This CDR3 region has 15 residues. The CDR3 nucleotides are TGTGCCAGCAGCACCGACAGGGACCACACAGATACGCAGTATTTT. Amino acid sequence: CASSTDRDHTDTQYF.

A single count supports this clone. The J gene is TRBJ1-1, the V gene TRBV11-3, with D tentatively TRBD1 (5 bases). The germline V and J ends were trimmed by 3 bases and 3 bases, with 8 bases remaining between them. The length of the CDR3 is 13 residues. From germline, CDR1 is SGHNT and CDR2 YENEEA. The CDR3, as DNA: TGTGCCAGCAGCTTTGGGGGGTACACTGAAGCTTTCTTT. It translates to CASSFGGYTEAFF.

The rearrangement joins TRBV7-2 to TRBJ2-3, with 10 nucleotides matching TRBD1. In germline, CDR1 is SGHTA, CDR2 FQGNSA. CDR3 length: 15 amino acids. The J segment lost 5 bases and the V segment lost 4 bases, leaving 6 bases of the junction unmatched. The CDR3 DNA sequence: TGTGCCAGCAGCTCACGGACAGGGGGAAAAGATACGCAGTATTTT. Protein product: CASSSRTGGKDTQYF.

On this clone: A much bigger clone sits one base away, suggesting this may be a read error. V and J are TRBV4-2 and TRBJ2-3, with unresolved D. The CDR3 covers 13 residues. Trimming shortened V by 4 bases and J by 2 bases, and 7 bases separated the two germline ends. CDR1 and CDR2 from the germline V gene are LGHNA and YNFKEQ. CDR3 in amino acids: CASSLSNTDTQYF. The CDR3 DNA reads TGTGCCAGCAGCCTGTCTAACACAGATACGCAGTATTTT.

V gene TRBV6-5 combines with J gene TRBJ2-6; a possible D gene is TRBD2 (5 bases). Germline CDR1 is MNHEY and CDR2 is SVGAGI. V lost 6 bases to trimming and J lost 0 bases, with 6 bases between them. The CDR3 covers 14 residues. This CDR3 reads CASREASGANVLTF. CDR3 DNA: TGTGCCAGCAGGGAGGCCTCTGGGGCCAACGTCCTGACTTTC.

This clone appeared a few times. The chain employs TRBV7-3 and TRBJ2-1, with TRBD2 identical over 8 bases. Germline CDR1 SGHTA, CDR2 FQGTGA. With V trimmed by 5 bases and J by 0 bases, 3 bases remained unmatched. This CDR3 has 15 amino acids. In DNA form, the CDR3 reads TGTGCCAGCAGCGCAGGGACTAGCTCCTACAATGAGCAGTTCTTC. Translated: CASSAGTSSYNEQFF.

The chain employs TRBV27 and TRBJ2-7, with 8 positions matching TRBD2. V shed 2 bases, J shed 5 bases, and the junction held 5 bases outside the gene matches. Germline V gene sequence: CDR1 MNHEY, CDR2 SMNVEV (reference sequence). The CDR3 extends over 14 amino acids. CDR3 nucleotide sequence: TGTGCCAGCAGTTTAGGGCTAGCGGGCCACGAGCAGTACTTC. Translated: CASSLGLAGHEQYF.

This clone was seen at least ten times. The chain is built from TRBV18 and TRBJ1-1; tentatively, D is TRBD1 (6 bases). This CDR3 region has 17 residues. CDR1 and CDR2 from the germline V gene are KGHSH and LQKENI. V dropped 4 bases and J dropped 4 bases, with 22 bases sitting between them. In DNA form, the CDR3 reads TGTGCCAGCTCACTTCAGACCCAGGGGAGGGTGAGCACTGAAGCTTTCTTT. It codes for CASSLQTQGRVSTEAFF.

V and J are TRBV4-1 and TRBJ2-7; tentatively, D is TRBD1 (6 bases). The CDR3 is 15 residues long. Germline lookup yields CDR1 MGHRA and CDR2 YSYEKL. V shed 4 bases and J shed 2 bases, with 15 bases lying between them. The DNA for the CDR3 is TGCGCCAGCAGCCGGACTCAGGGGTTTACCTACGAGCAGTACTTC. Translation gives CASSRTQGFTYEQYF.

The CDR3 nucleotides read TGTGCCAGCAGCCCGGGGACTGAGAACTATGGCTACACCTTC. This encodes CASSPGTENYGYTF. V gene TRBV7-9 combines with J gene TRBJ1-2, with a weak D call TRBD1 (5 bases). CDR1 SEHNR and CDR2 FQNEAQ come from the germline V gene (reference sequence). The CDR3 length is 14 residues. Trimming took off 5 bases at V and 2 bases at J, with 12 bases between the two ends.

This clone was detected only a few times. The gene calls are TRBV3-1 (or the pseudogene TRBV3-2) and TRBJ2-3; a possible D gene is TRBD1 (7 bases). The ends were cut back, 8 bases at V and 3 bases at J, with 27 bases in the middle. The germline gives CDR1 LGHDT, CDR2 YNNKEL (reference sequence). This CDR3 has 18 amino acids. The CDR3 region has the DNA TGTGCCAGCCCCACCCCGACGCGGGGCAGGGGGTTGACAGATACGCAGTATTTT. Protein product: CASPTPTRGRGLTDTQYF.

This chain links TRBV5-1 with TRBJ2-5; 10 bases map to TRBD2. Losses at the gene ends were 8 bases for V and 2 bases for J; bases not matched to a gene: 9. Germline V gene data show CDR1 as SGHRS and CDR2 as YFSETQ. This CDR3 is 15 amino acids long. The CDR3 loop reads CARFSGGTLQETQYF. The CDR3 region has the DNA TGCGCCAGGTTTAGCGGGGGGACCCTTCAAGAGACCCAGTACTTC. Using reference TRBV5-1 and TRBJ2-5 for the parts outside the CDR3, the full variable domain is KAGVTQTPRYLIKTRGQQVTLSCSPISGHRSVSWYQQTPGQGLQFLFEYFSETQRNKGNFPGRFSGRQFSNSRSEMNVSTLELGDSALYLCARFSGGTLQETQYFGPGTRLLVL.

CDR3 in amino acids: CASSLEQVETQYF. The CDR3 bases are TGTGCCAGCAGCTTGGAACAGGTCGAGACCCAGTACTTC. This rearrangement joins TRBV5-4 to TRBJ2-5; a possible D gene is TRBD1 (5 bases). The germline V gene has CDR1 SGHNT and CDR2 YYREEE (reference sequence). Trimming took 0 bases from V and 5 from J, leaving 8 bases between them. The CDR3 has 13 amino acids.